These T cell receptor beta chains were read from a single sample in a study of control samples from healthy donors and cancer patients. Clones were sequenced by immunoSEQ multiplex PCR, and TCRdb holds only the in-frame ones, with some missing. The sample shows about 84,000 clones, approximately 80% of them seen only once. Sequencing was performed on PBMCs. The receptors were sampled from a man aged 60 to 69 with head and neck cancer. Both conserved end residues are part of each CDR3. D genes are given only for firm matches. Size is stated for part of the rows, as once, few or many counts, or as a class when the clone is expanded.

j_gene: TRBJ2-5
len: 16
v_gene: TRBV5-1
abundance: NA
d_gene: TRBD1
CDR3aa: CASSLGRTGGKETQYF
CDR3nt: TGCGCCAGCAGCTTGGGAAGGACAGGGGGGAAAGAGACCCAGTACTTC

j_gene: TRBJ2-7
len: 14
v_gene: TRBV10-2
abundance: once
d_gene: TRBD2
CDR3aa: CASSQTSGSSEQYF
CDR3nt: TGCGCCAGCAGCCAGACTAGCGGGAGCTCCGAGCAGTACTTC

j_gene: TRBJ1-1
len: 15
v_gene: TRBV7-9
abundance: few
d_gene: TRBD1
CDR3aa: CASSPMGQGWTEAFF
CDR3nt: TGTGCCAGCAGCCCAATGGGACAGGGTTGGACTGAAGCTTTCTTT

j_gene: TRBJ2-6
len: 15
v_gene: TRBV27
abundance: NA
d_gene: NA
CDR3aa: CASRWGSSGANVLTF
CDR3nt: TGTGCCAGCAGGTGGGGGTCGTCTGGGGCCAACGTCCTGACTTTC

j_gene: TRBJ2-1
len: 16
v_gene: TRBV3-1/TRBV3-2
abundance: NA
d_gene: TRBD1
CDR3aa: CASSQAARTGVNEQFF
CDR3nt: TGTGCCAGCAGCCAAGCAGCCAGGACAGGGGTCAATGAGCAGTTCTTC

j_gene: TRBJ2-7
len: 16
v_gene: TRBV5-1
abundance: NA
d_gene: NA
CDR3aa: CASSLGGGSTVYEQYF
CDR3nt: TGCGCCAGCAGCTTGGGGGGGGGCAGTACCGTTTACGAGCAGTACTTC

j_gene: TRBJ1-1
len: 12
v_gene: TRBV6-5
abundance: NA
d_gene: NA
CDR3aa: CASSGPYTEAFF
CDR3nt: TGTGCCAGCAGCGGACCGTACACTGAAGCTTTCTTT

j_gene: TRBJ1-1
len: 13
v_gene: TRBV29-1
abundance: NA
d_gene: NA
CDR3aa: CSASQYRYTEAFF
CDR3nt: TGCAGCGCCAGTCAATATCGGTACACTGAAGCTTTCTTT

j_gene: TRBJ1-4
len: 15
v_gene: TRBV6-5
abundance: NA
d_gene: TRBD1
CDR3aa: CASTGQGERNEKLFF
CDR3nt: TGTGCCAGCACTGGACAGGGCGAAAGGAATGAAAAACTGTTTTTT

j_gene: TRBJ2-7
len: 15
v_gene: TRBV5-4
abundance: NA
d_gene: TRBD2
CDR3aa: CASSLAGAPLMEQYF
CDR3nt: TGTGCCAGCAGCTTAGCGGGAGCGCCTCTGATGGAGCAGTACTTC

j_gene: TRBJ2-5
len: 16
v_gene: TRBV5-1
abundance: NA
d_gene: NA
CDR3aa: CASSLGAGAIQETQYF
CDR3nt: TGCGCCAGCAGCTTGGGGGCAGGGGCGATCCAAGAGACCCAGTACTTC

j_gene: TRBJ2-7
len: 14
v_gene: TRBV30
abundance: NA
d_gene: NA
CDR3aa: CACSRGAVTYEQYF
CDR3nt: TGTGCCTGCTCCCGGGGGGCAGTTACCTACGAGCAGTACTTC

j_gene: TRBJ2-1
len: 17
v_gene: TRBV10-1
abundance: NA
d_gene: TRBD1
CDR3aa: CASSDTGGASSYNEQFF
CDR3nt: TGCGCCAGCAGTGATACAGGGGGTGCGAGCTCCTACAATGAGCAGTTCTTC

j_gene: TRBJ2-1
len: 15
v_gene: TRBV5-4
abundance: NA
d_gene: TRBD2
CDR3aa: CASSLGGTSGNEQFF
CDR3nt: TGTGCCAGCAGCTTGGGGGGGACTAGCGGGAATGAGCAGTTCTTC

j_gene: TRBJ2-5
len: 12
v_gene: TRBV5-1
abundance: NA
d_gene: NA
CDR3aa: CASSLDSETQYF
CDR3nt: TGCGCCAGCAGCTTGGATTCTGAGACCCAGTACTTC

j_gene: TRBJ2-7
len: 16
v_gene: TRBV20-1
abundance: NA
d_gene: TRBD2
CDR3aa: CSASPFRRLAGGEQYF
CDR3nt: TGCAGTGCTAGTCCCTTTCGGAGACTAGCGGGAGGCGAGCAGTACTTC

j_gene: TRBJ1-3
len: 15
v_gene: TRBV4-1
abundance: NA
d_gene: TRBD1
CDR3aa: CASSQWTGLANTIYF
CDR3nt: TGCGCCAGCAGCCAGTGGACAGGGTTAGCGAACACCATATATTTT

j_gene: TRBJ2-4
len: 15
v_gene: TRBV6-5
abundance: NA
d_gene: NA
CDR3aa: CASSYAAGAKNIQYF
CDR3nt: TGTGCCAGCAGTTACGCCGCGGGCGCCAAAAACATTCAGTACTTC

j_gene: TRBJ1-3
len: 14
v_gene: TRBV4-1
abundance: once
d_gene: NA
CDR3aa: CASSSPSRRNTIYF
CDR3nt: TGCGCCAGCAGCTCCCCCTCCCGTCGAAACACCATATATTTT

j_gene: TRBJ2-1
len: 11
v_gene: TRBV6-5
abundance: NA
d_gene: NA
CDR3aa: CASSLFGEQFF
CDR3nt: TGTGCCAGCAGTTTATTTGGTGAGCAGTTCTTC

j_gene: TRBJ2-1
len: 14
v_gene: TRBV10-1
abundance: NA
d_gene: NA
CDR3aa: CVSSVWTGGNEQFF
CDR3nt: TGCGTCAGCAGTGTTTGGACTGGGGGAAATGAGCAGTTCTTC

j_gene: TRBJ1-2
len: 15
v_gene: TRBV28
abundance: NA
d_gene: TRBD1
CDR3aa: CASSGTDSSNYGYTF
CDR3nt: TGTGCCAGCAGTGGGACAGATTCATCTAACTATGGCTACACCTTC

j_gene: TRBJ2-4
len: 16
v_gene: TRBV6-6
abundance: NA
d_gene: TRBD1
CDR3aa: CASSRQTGGPASIQYF
CDR3nt: TGTGCCAGCAGTCGACAAACAGGGGGCCCCGCCAGCATTCAGTACTTC

j_gene: TRBJ2-3
len: 14
v_gene: TRBV7-9
abundance: once
d_gene: NA
CDR3aa: CASSLARGRGTQYF
CDR3nt: TGTGCCAGCAGCTTAGCCCGGGGGCGAGGAACGCAGTATTTT

j_gene: TRBJ2-7
len: 17
v_gene: TRBV11-2
abundance: NA
d_gene: TRBD2
CDR3aa: CASSWTSGSRGSYEQYF
CDR3nt: TGTGCCAGCAGCTGGACTAGCGGGAGCAGGGGCTCCTACGAGCAGTACTTC

j_gene: TRBJ2-1
len: 13
v_gene: TRBV12-5
abundance: NA
d_gene: NA
CDR3aa: CASGLGRISEQFF
CDR3nt: TGTGCTAGTGGCCTTGGAAGGATTAGTGAGCAGTTCTTC

j_gene: TRBJ2-1
len: 14
v_gene: TRBV29-1
abundance: NA
d_gene: TRBD2
CDR3aa: CSVEVAGGLNEQFF
CDR3nt: TGCAGCGTTGAAGTTGCGGGAGGGCTGAATGAGCAGTTCTTC

j_gene: TRBJ2-3
len: 16
v_gene: TRBV9
abundance: NA
d_gene: NA
CDR3aa: CASSGYTGLSGGTQYF
CDR3nt: TGTGCCAGCAGCGGATATACGGGACTCTCCGGGGGTACGCAGTATTTT

j_gene: TRBJ2-7
len: 12
v_gene: TRBV7-9
abundance: NA
d_gene: NA
CDR3aa: CASSLVSDEQYF
CDR3nt: TGTGCCAGCAGCTTAGTAAGCGACGAGCAGTACTTC

j_gene: TRBJ2-1
len: 15
v_gene: TRBV7-9
abundance: NA
d_gene: NA
CDR3aa: CASSPHGSSYNEQFF
CDR3nt: TGTGCCAGCAGCCCCCACGGAAGCTCCTACAATGAGCAGTTCTTC